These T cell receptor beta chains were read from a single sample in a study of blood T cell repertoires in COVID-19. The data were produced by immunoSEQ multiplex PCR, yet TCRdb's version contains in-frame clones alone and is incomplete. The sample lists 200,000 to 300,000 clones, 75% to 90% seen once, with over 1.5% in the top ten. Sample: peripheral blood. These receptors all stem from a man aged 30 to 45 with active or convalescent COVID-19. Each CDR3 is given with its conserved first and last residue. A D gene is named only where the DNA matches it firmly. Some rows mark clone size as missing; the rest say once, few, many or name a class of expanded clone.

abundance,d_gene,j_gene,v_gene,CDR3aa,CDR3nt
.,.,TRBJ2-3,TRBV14,CASSLREWDTQYF,TGTGCCAGCAGCCTTCGGGAGTGGGATACGCAGTATTTT
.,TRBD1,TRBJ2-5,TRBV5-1,CASSPGTGERETQYF,TGCGCCAGCAGCCCCGGGACAGGGGAGCGAGAGACCCAGTACTTC
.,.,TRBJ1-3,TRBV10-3,CAISVGNTIYF,TGTGCCATCAGTGTAGGAAACACCATATATTTT
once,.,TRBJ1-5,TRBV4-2,CASSQAGAYSNQPQHF,TGTGCCAGCAGCCAGGCAGGGGCTTATAGCAATCAGCCCCAGCATTTT
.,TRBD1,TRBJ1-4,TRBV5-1,CASSLETGEKEKLFF,TGCGCCAGCAGCTTGGAGACAGGGGAGAAAGAAAAACTGTTTTTT
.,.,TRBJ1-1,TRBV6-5,CASSRQAVEAFF,TGTGCCAGCAGTCGACAGGCTGTTGAAGCTTTCTTT
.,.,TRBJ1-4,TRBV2,CASSEVGGANEKLFF,TGTGCCAGCAGTGAAGTCGGGGGGGCTAATGAAAAACTGTTTTTT
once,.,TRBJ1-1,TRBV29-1,CSAAVNTEAFF,TGCAGCGCAGCCGTGAACACTGAAGCTTTCTTT
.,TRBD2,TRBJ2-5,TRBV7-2,CASSLSGGEETQYF,TGTGCCAGCAGCCTCAGCGGGGGGGAAGAGACCCAGTACTTC
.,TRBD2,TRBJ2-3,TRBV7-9,CASLSGGAQETFTDTQYF,TGTGCCAGCCTGAGCGGGGGGGCCCAGGAGACATTCACAGATACGCAGTATTTT
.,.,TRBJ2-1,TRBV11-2,CASSLVVRGKGEQFF,TGTGCCAGCAGCTTAGTGGTAAGGGGCAAAGGCGAGCAGTTCTTC
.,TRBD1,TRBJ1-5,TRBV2,CASSLQGAMNQPQHF,TGTGCCAGCAGCTTACAGGGGGCGATGAATCAGCCCCAGCATTTT
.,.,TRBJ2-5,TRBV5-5,CASSLPPIQGKETQYF,TGTGCCAGCAGCCTCCCTCCTATTCAGGGCAAAGAGACCCAGTACTTC
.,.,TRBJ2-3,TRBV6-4,CASSDSGRTDTQYF,TGTGCCAGCAGTGACTCGGGGAGAACAGATACGCAGTATTTT
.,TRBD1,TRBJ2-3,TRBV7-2,CASSFSRGPNTDTQYF,TGTGCCAGCAGCTTTTCAAGGGGGCCTAACACAGATACGCAGTATTTT
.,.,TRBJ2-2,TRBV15,CATSRAQGTAGELFF,TGTGCCACCAGCAGAGCCCAGGGGACCGCCGGGGAGCTGTTTTTT
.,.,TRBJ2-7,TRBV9,CASSVTYSSYEQYF,TGTGCCAGCAGCGTCACTTACAGCTCCTACGAGCAGTACTTC
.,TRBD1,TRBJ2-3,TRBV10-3,CAISTGGSTDTQYF,TGTGCCATCAGTACAGGGGGGAGCACAGATACGCAGTATTTT
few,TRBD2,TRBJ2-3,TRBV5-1,CASSLQRGASTDTQYF,TGCGCCAGCAGCTTACAGCGGGGGGCCAGCACAGATACGCAGTATTTT
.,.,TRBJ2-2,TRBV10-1,CASSESAGNTGELFF,TGCGCCAGCAGTGAGTCGGCGGGGAACACCGGGGAGCTGTTTTTT
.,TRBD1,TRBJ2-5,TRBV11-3,CASSRTAGGIETQYF,TGTGCCAGCAGTCGAACCGCAGGGGGCATTGAGACCCAGTACTTC
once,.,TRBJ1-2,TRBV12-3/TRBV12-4,CALLGGRGGYTF,TGTGCCCTACTCGGGGGGCGGGGTGGCTACACCTTC
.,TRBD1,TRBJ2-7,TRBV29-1,CSVNRDRTYEQYF,TGCAGCGTTAACCGGGACAGGACCTACGAGCAGTACTTC
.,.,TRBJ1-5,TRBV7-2,CASSPTSAGAPPQHF,TGTGCCAGCAGCCCAACGAGCGCAGGGGCGCCGCCCCAGCATTTT
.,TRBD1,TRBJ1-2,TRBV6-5,CASRRQGYGYTF,TGTGCCAGCAGGCGACAGGGATATGGCTACACCTTC
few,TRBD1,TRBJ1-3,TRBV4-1,CANEEDGQGAVVDTIYF,TGCGCCAACGAAGAGGATGGACAGGGGGCAGTTGTAGACACCATATATTTT
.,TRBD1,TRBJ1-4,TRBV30,CAWTPGQGSTNEKLFF,TGTGCCTGGACCCCGGGACAGGGGTCAACTAATGAAAAACTGTTTTTT
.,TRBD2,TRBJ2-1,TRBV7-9,CASRAGDTYNEQFF,TGTGCCAGCAGAGCGGGGGACACCTACAATGAGCAGTTCTTC
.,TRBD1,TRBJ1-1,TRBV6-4,CASSATRGDTEAFF,TGTGCCAGCAGTGCCACCAGGGGGGACACTGAAGCTTTCTTT
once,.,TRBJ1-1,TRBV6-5,CASSLTYSEAFF,TGTGCCAGCAGTCTGACATATTCTGAAGCTTTCTTT
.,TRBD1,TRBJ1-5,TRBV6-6,CASISDRELNQPQHF,TGTGCCAGCATCTCCGACAGGGAGCTTAATCAGCCCCAGCATTTT
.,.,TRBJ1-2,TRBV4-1,CASSQDEGYGYTF,TGCGCCAGCAGCCAAGATGAGGGATATGGCTACACCTTC
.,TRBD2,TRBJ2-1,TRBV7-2,CASSLTTSGGAVGTWEFF,TGTGCCAGCAGCTTGACGACTAGCGGGGGGGCCGTCGGTACCTGGGAGTTCTTC
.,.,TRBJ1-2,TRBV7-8,CASSLARVRAPNYGYTF,TGTGCCAGCAGCTTAGCGAGGGTAAGGGCTCCTAACTATGGCTACACCTTC
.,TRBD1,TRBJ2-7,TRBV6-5,CASSYATGTVNYEQYF,TGTGCCAGCAGTTACGCAACCGGGACAGTCAACTACGAGCAGTACTTC
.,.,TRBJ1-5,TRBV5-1,CASSSGSLGSEPQHF,TGCGCCAGCAGCTCGGGATCGCTAGGCTCCGAGCCCCAGCATTTT
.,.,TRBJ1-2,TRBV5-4,CASSSPREGAYGYTF,TGTGCCAGCAGCTCCCCCCGAGAGGGCGCCTATGGCTACACCTTC
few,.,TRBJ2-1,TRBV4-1,CASSPPGLRGNEQFF,TGCGCCAGCAGCCCCCCGGGACTCCGGGGTAATGAGCAGTTCTTC
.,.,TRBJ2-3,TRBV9,CASSDTSTRDTQYF,TGTGCCAGCAGCGACACGAGCACGAGGGATACGCAGTATTTT